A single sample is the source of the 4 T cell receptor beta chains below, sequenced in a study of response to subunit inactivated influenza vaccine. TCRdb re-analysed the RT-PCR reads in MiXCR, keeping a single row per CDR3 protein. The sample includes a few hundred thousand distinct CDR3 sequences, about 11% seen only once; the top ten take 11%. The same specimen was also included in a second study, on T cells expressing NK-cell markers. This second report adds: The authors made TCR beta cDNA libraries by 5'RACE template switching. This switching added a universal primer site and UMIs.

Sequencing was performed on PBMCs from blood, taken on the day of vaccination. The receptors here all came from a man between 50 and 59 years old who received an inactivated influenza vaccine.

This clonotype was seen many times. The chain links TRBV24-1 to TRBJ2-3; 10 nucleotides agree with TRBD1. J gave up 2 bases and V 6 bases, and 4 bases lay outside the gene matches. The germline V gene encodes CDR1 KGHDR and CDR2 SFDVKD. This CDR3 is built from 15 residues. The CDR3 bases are TGTGCCACCAGTTCCGGACAGGGGGACACAGATACGCAGTATTTT. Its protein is CATSSGQGDTDTQYF.

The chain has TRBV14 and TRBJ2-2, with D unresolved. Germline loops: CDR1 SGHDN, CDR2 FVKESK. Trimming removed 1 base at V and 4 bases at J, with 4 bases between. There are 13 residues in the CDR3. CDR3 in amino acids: CASSQVITGELFF. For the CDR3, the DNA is TGTGCCAGCAGCCAAGTCATCACCGGGGAGCTGTTTTTT.

Here the CDR3 reads CSVVPLAGHEQYF. CDR3 bases: TGCAGCGTTGTTCCCCTAGCGGGCCACGAGCAGTACTTC. The J gene is TRBJ2-7, the V gene TRBV29-1; 8 bases match TRBD2. The CDR3 has 13 residues. The junction had 7 bases not matched to a gene; V was cut back by 4 bases and J by 5 bases. Per the germline V gene, CDR1 is SQVTM and CDR2 is ANQGSEA.

The CDR3 loop reads CATSRGILEAGTGSLYEQYF. The CDR3 DNA reads TGTGCCACCAGCAGAGGTATCTTGGAAGCCGGGACAGGGTCGTTATACGAGCAGTACTTC. This chain links TRBV15 with TRBJ2-7; 9 nucleotides agree with TRBD1. Germline assignment: CDR1 LNHNV and CDR2 YYDKDF (reference sequence). The V and J ends lost 1 base and 4 bases, in that order; junction bases with no gene match: 20. The CDR3 is made up of 20 amino acids.